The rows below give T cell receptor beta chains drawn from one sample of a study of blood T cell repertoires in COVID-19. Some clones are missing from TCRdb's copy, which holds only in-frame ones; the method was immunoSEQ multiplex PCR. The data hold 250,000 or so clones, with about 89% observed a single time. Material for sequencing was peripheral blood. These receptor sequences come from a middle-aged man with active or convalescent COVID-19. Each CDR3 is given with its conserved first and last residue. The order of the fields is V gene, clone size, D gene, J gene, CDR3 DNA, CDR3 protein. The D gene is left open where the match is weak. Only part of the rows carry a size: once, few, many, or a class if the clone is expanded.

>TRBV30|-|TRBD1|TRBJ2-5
TGTGCCTTTTCGGGACAGGGACTAGAGACCCAGTACTTC
CAFSGQGLETQYF
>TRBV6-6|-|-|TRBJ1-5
TGTGCCAGCAGCCAACAGGGCACCCGAAATCAGCCCCAGCATTTT
CASSQQGTRNQPQHF
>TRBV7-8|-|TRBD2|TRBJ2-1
TGTGCCAGCAGCTTGGGCGGGAGCGATGAGCAGTTCTTC
CASSLGGSDEQFF
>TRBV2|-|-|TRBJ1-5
TGTGCCAGCAGCCGCCGGGGAGGGGATAGCCAGCCCCAGCATTTT
CASSRRGGDSQPQHF
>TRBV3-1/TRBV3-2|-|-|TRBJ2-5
TGTGCCAGCAGCCCGGGATATCCACTTGAGACCCAGTACTTC
CASSPGYPLETQYF
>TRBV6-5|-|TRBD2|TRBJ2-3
TGTGCCAGCAGTTACTCTGGACTAGCGTCCTCAGATACGCAGTATTTT
CASSYSGLASSDTQYF
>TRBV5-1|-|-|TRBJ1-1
TGCGCCAGCAGCCCCCTCCCCCCCTTAAGGGAGGCTTTCTTT
CASSPLPPLREAFF
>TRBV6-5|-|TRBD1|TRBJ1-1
TGTGCCAGCAGACCAACAGGGGAGACTGAAGCTTTCTTT
CASRPTGETEAFF
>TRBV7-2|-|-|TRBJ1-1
TGTGCCAGCAGCTTAGACCTTACCAGGAACACTGAAGCTTTCTTT
CASSLDLTRNTEAFF
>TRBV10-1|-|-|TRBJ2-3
TGCGCCAGCAGTGGACCGACAAGCACAGATACGCAGTATTTT
CASSGPTSTDTQYF
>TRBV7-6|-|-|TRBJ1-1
TGTGCCAGCAGCTTACGAGACAGGGAAGCTTTCTTT
CASSLRDREAFF
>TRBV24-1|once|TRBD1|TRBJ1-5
TGTGCCACCAGTGAACGACAGGGGATCACCCTCAATCAGCCCCAGCATTTT
CATSERQGITLNQPQHF
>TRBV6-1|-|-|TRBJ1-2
TGTGCCAGCAGTGAAGCGACGGGTATTAACTATGGCTACACCTTC
CASSEATGINYGYTF
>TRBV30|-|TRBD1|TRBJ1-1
TGTGCCTGGGGACAGGCCACTGAAGCTTTCTTT
CAWGQATEAFF
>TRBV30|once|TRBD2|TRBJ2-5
TGTGCCTGGAGTCAGGCGGGAGGAGAGACCCAGTACTTC
CAWSQAGGETQYF
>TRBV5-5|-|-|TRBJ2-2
TGTGCCAGCAGCTTGACAGTGACCGGGGAGCTGTTTTTT
CASSLTVTGELFF
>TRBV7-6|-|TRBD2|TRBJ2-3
TGTGCCAGCAGCGACGGGACTAGCGGAATCACAGATACGCAGTATTTT
CASSDGTSGITDTQYF
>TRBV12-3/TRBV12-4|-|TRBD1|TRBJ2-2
TGTGCCAGCAGCCAGGGGGTGGCCGGGGAGCTGTTTTTT
CASSQGVAGELFF
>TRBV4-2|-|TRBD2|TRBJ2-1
TGTGCCAGCAGCCAAGAGCGAGCGGGAGTTCGTGTGGAGCAGTTCTTC
CASSQERAGVRVEQFF
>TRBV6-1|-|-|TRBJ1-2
TGTGCCAGCAGTGCGTCCACCAGGGGTTTTAGCTATGGCTACACCTTC
CASSASTRGFSYGYTF
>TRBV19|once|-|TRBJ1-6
TGTGCCTCCCGCGGATCGAGCTCCTATAATTCACCCCTCCACTTT
CASRGSSSYNSPLHF
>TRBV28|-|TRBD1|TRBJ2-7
TGTGCCAGCAGTCCCCCAGGGGGCCAGAGTCCCTACGAGCAGTACTTC
CASSPPGGQSPYEQYF
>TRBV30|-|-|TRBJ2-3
TGTGCCTGGAGACAAGCGGGCGATACGCAGTATTTT
CAWRQAGDTQYF
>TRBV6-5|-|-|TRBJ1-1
TGTGCCAGCATCCAACTGGACACGGTGAACACTGAAGCTTTCTTT
CASIQLDTVNTEAFF
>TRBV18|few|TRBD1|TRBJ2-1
TGTGCCAGCTCACCGACAGGGAATGAGCAGTTCTTC
CASSPTGNEQFF
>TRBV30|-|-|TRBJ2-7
TGTGCCTGGACTTTTCCAGGGCGGATCGAGCAGTACTTC
CAWTFPGRIEQYF
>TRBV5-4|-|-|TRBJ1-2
TGTGCCAGCAGGGCGGCGGAGGGGAACTATGGCTACACCTTC
CASRAAEGNYGYTF
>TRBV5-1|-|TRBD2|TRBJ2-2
TGCGCCAGCAGCTTGGCACCCGCTAGCGGGGGGACCGGGGAGCTGTTTTTT
CASSLAPASGGTGELFF
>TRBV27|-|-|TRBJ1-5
TGTGCCAGCAGTTTCAGTCATAGCAATCAGCCCCAGCATTTT
CASSFSHSNQPQHF
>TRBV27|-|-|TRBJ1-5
TGTGCCAGCAGTTTCTATAGCAATCAGCCCCAGCATTTT
CASSFYSNQPQHF
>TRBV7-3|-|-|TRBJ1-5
TGTGCCAGCAGCTTAACCCAAAATCAGCCCCAGCATTTT
CASSLTQNQPQHF
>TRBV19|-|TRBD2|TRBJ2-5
TGTGCCAGTCGGGGGGGGGCCCAAGAGACCCAGTACTTC
CASRGGAQETQYF
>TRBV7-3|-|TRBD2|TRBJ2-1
TGTGCCAGCAGCCAAGCGGGAGGGAAGAGAAATGAGCAGTTCTTC
CASSQAGGKRNEQFF
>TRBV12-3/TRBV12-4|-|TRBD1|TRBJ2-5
TGTGCCAGCAGTTGGAACAGGGGGACCCAGTACTTC
CASSWNRGTQYF
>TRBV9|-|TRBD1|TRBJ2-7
TGTGCCAGCAGCGTAGAAGAAGGGGACAGTTACGAGCAGTACTTC
CASSVEEGDSYEQYF
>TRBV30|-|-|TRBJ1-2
TGTGCCTGGACCCCTCCAGGCGGGTGGAGGGATGGCTACACCTTC
CAWTPPGGWRDGYTF
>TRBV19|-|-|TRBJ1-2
TGTGCCAGTAGTATAGGGCGGCGTGATAACTATGGCTACACCTTC
CASSIGRRDNYGYTF
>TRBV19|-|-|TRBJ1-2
TGTGCCAGTAGACCGACAGCCTCCACCTATGGCTACACCTTC
CASRPTASTYGYTF
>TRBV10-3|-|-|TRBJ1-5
TGTGCCATCAGTGGGGGCAGGGGCGGAAATCAGCCCCAGCATTTT
CAISGGRGGNQPQHF
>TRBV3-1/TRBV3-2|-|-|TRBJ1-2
TGTGCCAGCAGCCAAGCCGCCAGGGCTAACTATGGCTACACCTTC
CASSQAARANYGYTF
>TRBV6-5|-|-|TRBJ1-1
TGTGCCAGCAGAACTGACAAGAACACTGAAGCTTTCTTT
CASRTDKNTEAFF
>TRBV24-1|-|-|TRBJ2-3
TGTGCCACCAGGTCCCGGGACTCCCCGCCAACAGATACGCAGTATTTT
CATRSRDSPPTDTQYF
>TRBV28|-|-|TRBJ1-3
TGTGCCAGCAGTGAAGGTACCGGGTCCTCCGATTTT
CASSEGTGSSDF
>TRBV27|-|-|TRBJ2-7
TGTGCCAGCAGTCCCTTCGCCAGAACCACTGCGGTCGAGCAGTACTTC
CASSPFARTTAVEQYF
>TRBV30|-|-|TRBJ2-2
TGTGCCTGGAGTGTCGGGGGGCCCGGGGAGCTGTTTTTT
CAWSVGGPGELFF
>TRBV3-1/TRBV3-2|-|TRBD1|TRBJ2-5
TGTGCCAGCAGCCAAGATTGGAGACAGGGGGGGCAGACCCAGTACTTC
CASSQDWRQGGQTQYF